This T cell receptor beta chain was documented in a study of T cells in localized non-small cell lung cancer. Whole-study findings and limits: Uninvolved adjacent lung had higher T cell clonality than tumor and all other tissues. The tumor had only one region sequenced, so heterogeneity remains possible. Higher T cell density in the blood was associated with longer overall survival, whereas higher adjacent-lung clonality associated with shorter survival. Researchers found a median 57 of the top 100 tumor clones in adjacent lung.

About this clone: Its antigen is currently unknown.

Data came from immunoSEQ multiplex PCR; TCRdb stores just in-frame clones and leaves some out. The table records about 59,000 clones, about 90% of them present only once. The material sequenced was peripheral blood, taken before any cancer treatment. The sequence was obtained from a man aged 35-75 years with stage I squamous cell lung carcinoma.

The CDR3 nucleotides are TGTGCCAGCAGCTCGTCAGGAATATTAAACGAGCAGTACTTC. Translating gives CASSSSGILNEQYF. The J gene is TRBJ2-7, the V gene TRBV11-2; D uncertain. This CDR3 contains 14 residues. V was trimmed by 4 bases and J by 5 bases, leaving 15 bases between them. Germline V gene sequence: CDR1 SGHAT, CDR2 FQNNGV. The entire variable domain, with the rest obtained from reference TRBV11-2 and TRBJ2-7, is as follows: EAGVAQSPRYKIIEKRQSVAFWCNPISGHATLYWYQQILGQGPKLLIQFQNNGVVDDSQLPKDRFSAERLKGVDSTLKIQPAKLEDSAVYLCASSSSGILNEQYFGPGTRLTVT.